This T cell receptor beta chain was obtained from a study of PD-L1 blockade in urothelial cancer. Study-wide background: Patients started atezolizumab in the mid-2010s, 1,200 mg intravenously every 3 weeks. Of roughly 31 patients, around 25 were males with bladder-origin urothelial cancer. Samples of blood were analyzed 3 weeks (second dose) and 6 weeks after treatment start.

Documented time point: pretreatment peripheral blood. Only in-frame clones appear in the TCRdb table, and some are missing; sequencing was by immunoSEQ multiplex PCR. Of 90,000 or so clones detected, 90% appear once; the ten largest clones hold 1.6%. Trimming at V came to 4 bases and at J to 5 bases, leaving 11 bases not matched to a gene. The CDR3 spans 15 residues. Per germline, CDR1 SQVTM and CDR2 ANQGSEA. The chain uses TRBV29-1 and TRBJ1-1, with 9 bases identical to TRBD1. The sample consisted of PBMCs, taken around atezolizumab (anti-PD-L1) treatment. This receptor was obtained from a man in his fifties or sixties with urothelial cancer. CDR3 DNA: TGCAGCGTTGGGGATACAGGGGGCAAGTTAACTGAAGCTTTCTTT. Amino acid sequence: CSVGDTGGKLTEAFF.